This T cell receptor beta chain was sequenced for a study of shared clonotypes between healthy human individuals. Study-level background: Three CD4 naive, three CD4 memory, two CD8 naive and one CD8 memory plate were used per donor. Study results and caveats: Clonotypes not shared had lower generation probabilities than those common to all four donors. Approximately 5% of naive CD4 clonotypes were shared across several donors.

Of note for this clone: Antigen specificity is unknown. Different DNA sequences within this sample yield the same CDR3.

This CDR3 comprises 15 residues. J gave up 2 bases and V 2 bases, and 3 bases lay outside the gene matches. CDR1 and CDR2 (germline): SNHLY, FYNNEI. Replicate PCRs run on sorted subsets employed 200 ng DNA, approximately 30,000 T cell genomes. Sequencing used immunoSEQ multiplex PCR; TCRdb keeps in-frame clones, though not all of them. The sample lists over 850,000 clones; around 78% were seen once. This chain connects TRBV2 to TRBJ1-5, with 7 bases aligning to TRBD1. The TCR was taken from a man younger than 30 in good health. Some clones in this sample may be carry-over from other donors' samples. The specimen sequenced was memory CD4+ T cells from PBMCs. The subset was: CD45RA-negative fraction. The CDR3 region is CASSERGGGNQPQHF. In DNA form, the CDR3 reads TGTGCCAGCAGTGAAAGAGGGGGCGGCAATCAGCCCCAGCATTTT.